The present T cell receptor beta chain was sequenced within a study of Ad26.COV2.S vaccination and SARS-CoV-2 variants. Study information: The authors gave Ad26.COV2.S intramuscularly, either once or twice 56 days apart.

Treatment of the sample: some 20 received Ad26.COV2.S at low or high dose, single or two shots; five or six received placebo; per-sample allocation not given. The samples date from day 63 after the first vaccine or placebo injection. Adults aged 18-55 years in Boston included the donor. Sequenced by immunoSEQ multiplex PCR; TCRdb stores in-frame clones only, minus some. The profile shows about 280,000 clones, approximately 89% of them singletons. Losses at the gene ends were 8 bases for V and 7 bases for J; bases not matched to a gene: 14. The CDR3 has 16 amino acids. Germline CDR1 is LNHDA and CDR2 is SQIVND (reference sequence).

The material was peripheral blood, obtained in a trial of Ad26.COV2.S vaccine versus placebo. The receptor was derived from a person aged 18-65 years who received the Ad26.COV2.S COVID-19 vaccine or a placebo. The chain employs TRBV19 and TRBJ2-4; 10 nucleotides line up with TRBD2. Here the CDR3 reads CASAKSLAGVGNIQYF. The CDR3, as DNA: TGTGCCAGTGCCAAATCCCTAGCGGGAGTCGGGAACATTCAGTACTTC.